These 18 T cell receptor beta chains were sequenced from one sample in a study of T cells in Graves' hyperthyroidism and ophthalmopathy. There were TCR beta CDR3 regions amplified from RNA transcripts. TCR CDR3 regions were first amplified by RT-PCR with HTBI primers. TCRdb re-called the multiplex PCR reads through MiXCR, storing one row per CDR3 protein. The table has 500,000 to 600,000 distinct CDR3 sequences, about 45% seen once. Sequenced sample: peripheral blood or thyroid tissue (not recorded which). Receptors originate from an adult woman with Graves' disease, either hyperthyroidism or ophthalmopathy (not recorded which).

This rearrangement joins TRBV3-1 to TRBJ1-2, with TRBD1 matching 9 bases. Germline V gene lookup returns CDR1 LGHDT and CDR2 YNNKEL (reference sequence). J lost 6 bases, V lost 5 bases, and 7 bases had no gene match. CDR3 length: 14 residues. CDR3 protein: CASSDNRGLDGYTF. The CDR3 DNA reads as TGTGCCAGCAGCGACAACAGGGGGCTGGATGGCTACACCTTC.

This clonotype was counted at least ten times. This chain uses TRBV7-9 with TRBJ1-1; D is undetermined. Germline lookup yields CDR1 SEHNR and CDR2 FQNEAQ (reference sequence). V was clipped by 1 base and J by 1 base, with 7 bases between them. This CDR3 comprises 14 residues. DNA of the CDR3: TGTGCCAGCAGCTTAGTACACCCGAACACTGAAGCTTTCTTT. This codes for CASSLVHPNTEAFF.

V is TRBV29-1 and J is TRBJ1-1, with D perhaps TRBD1 (6 bases). CDR1 is SQVTM, CDR2 ANQGSEA, per germline. The CDR3 sequence is 15 residues long. With 5 bases removed from V and 7 bases from J, the gap between germline ends came to 23 bases. CDR3 in amino acids: CSVSSGHRGSYEAFF. As DNA, the CDR3 is TGCAGCGTTTCTTCGGGACACCGAGGGAGTTATGAAGCTTTCTTT.

This clonotype turned up a few times. The chain links TRBV14 to TRBJ2-7; D call uncertain. Germline V gives CDR1 SGHDN, CDR2 FVKESK. The CDR3 is made up of 13 amino acids. The V end was cut by 6 bases, the J end by 2 bases, with 11 bases between. CDR3 sequence reads: CASSLLGPYEQYF. The CDR3 DNA sequence: TGTGCCAGCAGTTTATTGGGCCCCTACGAGCAGTACTTC.

On this clonotype itself: This sequence may be a read error, since a much larger clone differs from it by one base. The chain is built from TRBV5-1 and TRBJ2-2; tentative D call: TRBD1 (5 bases). Germline CDR1 reads SGHRS; CDR2 reads YFSETQ. The CDR3 runs to 15 residues. The V gene lost 2 bases and the J gene lost 8 bases, with 16 bases spanning the gap. The chain's CDR3 is CASSLGAGAGGELFF. Here the CDR3 DNA reads TGCGCCAGCAGCTTAGGGGCAGGCGCCGGAGGGGAGCTGTTTTTT.

There are many counts of this clonotype. This sequence joins TRBV11-2 and TRBJ1-1; D is undetermined. The CDR3 runs 13 residues. Germline V gives CDR1 SGHAT, CDR2 FQNNGV. Trimming stripped 5 bases from V and 8 bases from J, with 15 bases between. CDR3 DNA sequence: TGTGCCAGCAGCCCCGGACCCCGAATGGAAGCTTTCTTT. Translated, it gives CASSPGPRMEAFF.

This clonotype was observed at least ten times. The rearrangement links TRBV12-3 or TRBV12-4 to TRBJ2-2; D is unclear. The V gene lost 6 bases and the J gene lost 3 bases, with 2 bases spanning the gap. The CDR3 length is 11 residues. The CDR3 region is CASRDTGELFF. For the CDR3, the DNA is TGTGCCAGCAGAGACACCGGGGAGCTGTTTTTT.

This clonotype was recorded many times. The rearrangement uses TRBV4-2 and TRBJ1-2, with D possibly being TRBD1 (5 bases). Trimming removed 0 bases from V and 3 bases from J, with 11 bases in between. The CDR3 is 15 amino acids. The germline CDR1 and CDR2 sequences are LGHNA and YNFKEQ. The CDR3 loop is CASSQEGPSDYGYTF. The CDR3 DNA reads as TGTGCCAGCAGCCAAGAGGGACCGTCGGACTATGGCTACACCTTC.

About this clonotype itself: With a much larger clone just one base away, this may be a read error. Since no conserved phenylalanine or tryptophan closes the CDR3, a read error is the likely cause. This chain connects TRBV9 to TRBJ2-7; 10 nucleotides line up with TRBD2. The germline CDR1 and CDR2 sequences are SGDLS and YYNGEE. V trimming: 4 bases; J trimming: 2 bases; junction bases outside the gene matches: 6. This CDR3 has 15 residues. The DNA for the CDR3 is TGTGCCAGCAGCTCGTGGACTAGCGGTACCTACGAGCAGTACCTC. Translation: CASSSWTSGTYEQYL.

The V and J genes are TRBV7-9 and TRBJ1-3; D possibly corresponds to TRBD1 (5 bases). This CDR3 region has 17 residues. The V end was cut by 5 bases, the J end by 8 bases, with 25 bases between. Germline CDR1 reads SEHNR; CDR2 reads FQNEAQ (reference sequence). The CDR3 nucleotides are TGTGCCAGCAGCCACCCCAGACAGACTAACTATGGCTACACCATATATTTT. Residues: CASSHPRQTNYGYTIYF.

In its sample, this clonotype was seen many times. J is TRBJ1-5 and V is TRBV5-5; TRBD1 agrees at 10 bases. After removal of 4 bases from V and 3 bases from J, the junction contained 13 bases not matched to a gene. The length of the CDR3 is 18 residues. Germline V gene sequence: CDR1 SGHKS, CDR2 YYEKEE (reference sequence). CDR3 DNA: TGTGCCAGCAGCACCCTATACCGGGACAGGGGCCTCAATCAGCCCCAGCATTTT. Protein product: CASSTLYRDRGLNQPQHF.

The chain is built from TRBV7-2 and TRBJ2-2; TRBD2 is a possible D gene (6 bases). The CDR3 loop spans 14 amino acids. Germline V gene sequence: CDR1 SGHTA, CDR2 FQGNSA. Deletions cut 3 bases from V and 3 bases from J, with 8 bases between. The CDR3: CASSLASDTGELFF. CDR3 coding DNA: TGTGCCAGCAGCTTGGCTAGCGACACCGGGGAGCTGTTTTTT.

The chain employs TRBV6-6 and TRBJ2-5, with D possibly being TRBD1 or TRBD2 (5 bases each). The V and J ends lost 6 bases and 9 bases respectively, with 11 bases between them. Germline V gene data show CDR1 as MNHNY and CDR2 as SVGAGI (reference sequence). There are 11 residues in the CDR3. The CDR3 region has the DNA TGTGCCAGCAGGGGGGATCAGCCCCAGTACTTC. Translated, it gives CASRGDQPQYF.

This clonotype was counted at least ten times. The chain links TRBV6-5 to TRBJ2-7, with TRBD2 matching over 11 bases. The trim removed 0 bases at V and 3 bases at J, leaving 1 base unmatched. CDR1 and CDR2 from the germline V gene are MNHEY and SVGAGI. The CDR3 is made up of 15 amino acids. The chain's CDR3 is CASSYSGLAGYEQYF. CDR3 coding DNA: TGTGCCAGCAGTTACTCCGGACTAGCGGGCTACGAGCAGTACTTC.

The rearrangement uses TRBV12-3 or TRBV12-4 and TRBJ1-6; 10 bases match TRBD1. V shed 5 bases, J shed 8 bases, and the junction held 3 bases outside the gene matches. The CDR3 length is 14 residues. The CDR3 reads CASSGDRGHSPLHF. The CDR3 DNA reads TGTGCCAGCAGTGGGGACAGGGGTCATTCACCCCTCCACTTT.

The chain couples TRBV5-2 to TRBJ2-5; the D segment call TRBD1 is taken from the table without a DNA check. TRBV5-2 is a recognized pseudogene. The length of the CDR3 is 14 residues. The CDR3 DNA follows: TGTGCCACCAAGTTGACAGGGGGCGGAGAGACCCAGTACTTC. This codes for CATKLTGGGETQYF.

There are many counts of this clonotype. The chain links TRBV20-1 to TRBJ2-7; 13 bases fit TRBD2. The CDR3 covers 16 residues. V shed 3 bases and J 2 bases; nucleotides not matched to a gene: 7. Germline V gene lookup returns CDR1 DFQATT and CDR2 SNEGSKA (reference sequence). For the CDR3, the DNA is TGCAGTGCTAGCCCGGGACTAGCGGGACTCACCTACGAGCAGTACTTC. This sequence encodes CSASPGLAGLTYEQYF.

The V gene is TRBV5-1, the J gene TRBJ2-7, with D perhaps TRBD2 (5 bases). Trimming pared 4 bases from V and 8 bases from J, leaving 10 bases between. There are 11 residues in the CDR3. Germline V gene lookup returns CDR1 SGHRS and CDR2 YFSETQ. The CDR3 DNA is TGCGCCAGCAGCCCGACGGGGAAGCAGTACTTC. It translates to CASSPTGKQYF.